This T cell receptor (beta chain) was obtained from a study of read filtering for tumor transcriptome and immune sequencing. On the study more broadly: RNA-seq yielded only roughly 80 to 1,400 TCR reads, IR-seq about 4 to 10.27 million.

Molecular barcoded adaptors covering alpha/delta and beta/gamma chains were used on approximately 400 ng RNA. One entry per CDR3 protein, called by TCRdb with MiXCR from the reads. The repertoire holds some 130,000 distinct CDR3 sequences, with over 10% as singletons. Sampling of bone marrow took place during active disease in every patient. The sample holds a few counts of this clonotype. Its specificity is not known. A much larger clone is a single base away; this may be a read error. Points from the study as a whole: Compared with RNA-seq, IR-seq gave much higher clonotype depth and reliability. IR-seq and RNA-seq agreed better without single-read clonotypes.

This CDR3 has 13 residues. Germline CDR1 reads SGDLS; CDR2 reads YYNGEE. Trimming removed 3 bases from V and 6 bases from J, with 10 bases in between. This sequence originates from a donor aged 40 or older with multiple myeloma. The rearrangement joins TRBV9 to TRBJ2-1; D is unclear. Sequenced: a population of CD138-negative cells sorted from bone marrow. The CDR3 nucleotides are TGTGCCAGCAGCGCTCAACTTTGCAATGAGCAGTTCTTC. It specifies CASSAQLCNEQFF.